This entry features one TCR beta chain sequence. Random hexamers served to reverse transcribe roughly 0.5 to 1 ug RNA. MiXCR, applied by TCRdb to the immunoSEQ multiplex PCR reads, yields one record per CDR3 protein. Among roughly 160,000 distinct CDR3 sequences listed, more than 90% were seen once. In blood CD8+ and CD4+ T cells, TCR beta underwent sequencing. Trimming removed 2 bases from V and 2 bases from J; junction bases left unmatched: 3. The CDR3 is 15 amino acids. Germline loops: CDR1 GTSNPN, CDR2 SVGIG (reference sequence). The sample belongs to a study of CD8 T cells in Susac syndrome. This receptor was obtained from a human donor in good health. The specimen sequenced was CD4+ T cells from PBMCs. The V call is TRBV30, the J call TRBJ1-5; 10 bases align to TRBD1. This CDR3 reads CAWSTGQGGNQPQHF. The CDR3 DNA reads TGTGCCTGGAGTACCGGACAGGGGGGCAATCAGCCCCAGCATTTT. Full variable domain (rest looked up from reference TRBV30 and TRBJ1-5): SQTIHQWPATLVQPVGSPLSLECTVEGTSNPNLYWYRQAAGRGLQLLFYSVGIGQISSEVPQNLSASRPQDRQFILSSKKLLLSDSGFYLCAWSTGQGGNQPQHFGDGTRLSIL.